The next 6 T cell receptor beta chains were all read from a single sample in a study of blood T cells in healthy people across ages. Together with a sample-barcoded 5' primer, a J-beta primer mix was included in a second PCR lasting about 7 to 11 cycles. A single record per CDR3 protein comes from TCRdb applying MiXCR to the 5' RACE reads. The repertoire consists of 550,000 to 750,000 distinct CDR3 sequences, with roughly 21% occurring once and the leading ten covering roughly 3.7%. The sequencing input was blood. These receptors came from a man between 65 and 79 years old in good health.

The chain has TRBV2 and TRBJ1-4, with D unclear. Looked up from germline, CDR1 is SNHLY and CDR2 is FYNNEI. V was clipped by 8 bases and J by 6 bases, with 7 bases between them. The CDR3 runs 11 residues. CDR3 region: CASARDEKLFF. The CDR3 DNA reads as TGTGCCAGCGCGCGGGATGAAAAACTGTTTTTT.

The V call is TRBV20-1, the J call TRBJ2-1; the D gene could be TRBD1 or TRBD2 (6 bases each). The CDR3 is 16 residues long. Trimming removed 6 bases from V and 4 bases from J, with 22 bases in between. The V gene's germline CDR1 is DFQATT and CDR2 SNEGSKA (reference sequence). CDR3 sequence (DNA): TGCAGTGCCCACGGGGGCGGAGGGCCTGTTTACAATGAGCAGTTCTTC. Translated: CSAHGGGGPVYNEQFF.

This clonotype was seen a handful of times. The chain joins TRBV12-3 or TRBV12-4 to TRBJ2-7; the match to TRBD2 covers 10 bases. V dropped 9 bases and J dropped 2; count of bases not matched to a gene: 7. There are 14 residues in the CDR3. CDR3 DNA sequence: TGTGCCAGTGGAACTAGCGGGAAGACCTACGAGCAGTACTTC. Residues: CASGTSGKTYEQYF.

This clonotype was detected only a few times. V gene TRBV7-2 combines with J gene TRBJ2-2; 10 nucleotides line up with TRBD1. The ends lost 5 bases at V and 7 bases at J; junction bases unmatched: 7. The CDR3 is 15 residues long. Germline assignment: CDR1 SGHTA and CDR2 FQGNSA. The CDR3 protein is CASSRQGAVDGELFF. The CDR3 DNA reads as TGTGCCAGCAGCAGACAGGGGGCGGTTGACGGGGAGCTGTTTTTT. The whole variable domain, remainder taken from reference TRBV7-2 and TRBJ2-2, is GAGVSQSPSNKVTEKGKDVELRCDPISGHTALYWYRQSLGQGLEFLIYFQGNSAPDKSGLPSDRFSAERTGGSVSTLTIQRTQQEDSAVYLCASSRQGAVDGELFFGEGSRLTVL.

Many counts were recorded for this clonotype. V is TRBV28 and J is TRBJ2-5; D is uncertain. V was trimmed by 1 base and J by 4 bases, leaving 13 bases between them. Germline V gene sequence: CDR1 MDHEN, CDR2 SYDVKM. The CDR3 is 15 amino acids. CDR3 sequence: CASSLLTRPGETQYF. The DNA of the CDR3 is TGTGCCAGCAGTTTATTGACTCGACCTGGAGAGACCCAGTACTTC.

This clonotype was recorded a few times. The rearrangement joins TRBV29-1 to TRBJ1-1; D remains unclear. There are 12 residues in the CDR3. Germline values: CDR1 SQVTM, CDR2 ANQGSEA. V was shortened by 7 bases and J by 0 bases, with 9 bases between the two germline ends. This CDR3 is CSADRMNTEAFF. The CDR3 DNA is TGCAGCGCTGACCGAATGAACACTGAAGCTTTCTTT.